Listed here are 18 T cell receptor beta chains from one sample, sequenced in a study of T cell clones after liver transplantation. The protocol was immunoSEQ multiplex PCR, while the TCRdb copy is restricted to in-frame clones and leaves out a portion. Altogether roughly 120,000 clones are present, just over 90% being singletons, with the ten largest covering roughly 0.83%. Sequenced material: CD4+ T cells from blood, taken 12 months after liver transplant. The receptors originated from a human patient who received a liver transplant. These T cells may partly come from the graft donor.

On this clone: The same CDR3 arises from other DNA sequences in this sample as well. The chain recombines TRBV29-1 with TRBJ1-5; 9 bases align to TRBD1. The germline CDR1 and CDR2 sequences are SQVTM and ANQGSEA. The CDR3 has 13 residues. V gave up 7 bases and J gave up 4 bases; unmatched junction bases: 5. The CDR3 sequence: CSAGTGQNQPQHF. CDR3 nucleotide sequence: TGCAGCGCCGGGACAGGGCAGAATCAGCCCCAGCATTTT. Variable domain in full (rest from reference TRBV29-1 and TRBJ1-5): SAVISQKPSRDICQRGTSLTIQCQVDSQVTMMFWYRQQPGQSLTLIATANQGSEATYESGFVIDKFPISRPNLTFSTLTVSNMSPEDSSIYLCSAGTGQNQPQHFGDGTRLSIL.

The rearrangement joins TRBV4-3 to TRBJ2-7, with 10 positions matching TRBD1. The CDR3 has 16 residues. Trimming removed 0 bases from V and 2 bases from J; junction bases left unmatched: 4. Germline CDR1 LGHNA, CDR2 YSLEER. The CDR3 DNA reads TGCGCCAGCAGCCAAGAGTTGGGGACAGGGGCCTACGAGCAGTACTTC. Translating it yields CASSQELGTGAYEQYF.

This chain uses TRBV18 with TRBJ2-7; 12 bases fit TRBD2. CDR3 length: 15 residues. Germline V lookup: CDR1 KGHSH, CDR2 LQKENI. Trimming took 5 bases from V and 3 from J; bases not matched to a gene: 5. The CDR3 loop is CASSEQGLAGYEQYF. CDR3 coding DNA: TGTGCCAGCTCAGAACAGGGACTAGCGGGCTACGAGCAGTACTTC.

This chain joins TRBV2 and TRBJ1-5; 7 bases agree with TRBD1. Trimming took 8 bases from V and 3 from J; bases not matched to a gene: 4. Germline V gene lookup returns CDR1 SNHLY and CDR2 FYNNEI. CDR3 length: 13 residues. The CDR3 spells CASRQGVNQPQHF. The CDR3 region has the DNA TGTGCCAGCCGACAGGGAGTCAATCAGCCCCAGCATTTT.

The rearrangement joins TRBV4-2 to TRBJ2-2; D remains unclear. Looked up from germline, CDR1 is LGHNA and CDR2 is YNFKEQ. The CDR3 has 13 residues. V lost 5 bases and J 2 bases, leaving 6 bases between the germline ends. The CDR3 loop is CASSFTNTGELFF. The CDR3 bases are TGTGCCAGCAGCTTTACAAACACCGGGGAGCTGTTTTTT.

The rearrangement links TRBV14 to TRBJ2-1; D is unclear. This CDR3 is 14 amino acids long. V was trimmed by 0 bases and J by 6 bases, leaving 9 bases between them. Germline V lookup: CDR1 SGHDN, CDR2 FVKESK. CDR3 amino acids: CASSQDLGSNEQFF. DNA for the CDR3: TGTGCCAGCAGCCAAGATTTAGGGTCCAATGAGCAGTTCTTC.

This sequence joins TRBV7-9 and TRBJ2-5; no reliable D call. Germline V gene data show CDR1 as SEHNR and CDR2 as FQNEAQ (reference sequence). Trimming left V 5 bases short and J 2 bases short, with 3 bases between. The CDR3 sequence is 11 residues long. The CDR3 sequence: CASSLQETQYF. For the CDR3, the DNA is TGTGCCAGCAGCCTGCAAGAGACCCAGTACTTC.

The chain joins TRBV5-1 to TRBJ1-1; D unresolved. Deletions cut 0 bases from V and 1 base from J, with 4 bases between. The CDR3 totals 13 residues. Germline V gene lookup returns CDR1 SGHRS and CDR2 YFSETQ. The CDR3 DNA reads TGCGCCAGCAGCTTGGCACAGAACACTGAAGCTTTCTTT. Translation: CASSLAQNTEAFF.

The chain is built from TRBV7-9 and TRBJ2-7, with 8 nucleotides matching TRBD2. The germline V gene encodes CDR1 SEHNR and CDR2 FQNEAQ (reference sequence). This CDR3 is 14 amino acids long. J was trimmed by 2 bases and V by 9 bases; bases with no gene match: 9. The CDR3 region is CASDAAGGTYEQYF. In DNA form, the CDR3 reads TGTGCCAGTGATGCCGCGGGGGGAACCTACGAGCAGTACTTC. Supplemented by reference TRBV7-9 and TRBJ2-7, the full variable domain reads DTGVSQNPRHKITKRGQNVTFRCDPISEHNRLYWYRQTLGQGPEFLTYFQNEAQLEKSRLLSDRFSAERPKGSFSTLEIQRTEQGDSAMYLCASDAAGGTYEQYFGPGTRLTVT.

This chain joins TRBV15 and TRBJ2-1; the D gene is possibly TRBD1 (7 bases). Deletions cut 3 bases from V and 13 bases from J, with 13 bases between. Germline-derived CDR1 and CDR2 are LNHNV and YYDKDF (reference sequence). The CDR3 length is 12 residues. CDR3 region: CATSSRRDRQFF. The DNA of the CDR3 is TGTGCCACCAGCAGCAGGCGGGACAGACAGTTCTTC.

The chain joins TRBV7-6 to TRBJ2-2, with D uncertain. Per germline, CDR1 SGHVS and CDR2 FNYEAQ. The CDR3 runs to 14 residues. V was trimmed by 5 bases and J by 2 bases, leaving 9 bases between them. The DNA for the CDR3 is TGTGCCAGCAGCATCGTCACAAACACCGGGGAGCTGTTTTTT. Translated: CASSIVTNTGELFF.

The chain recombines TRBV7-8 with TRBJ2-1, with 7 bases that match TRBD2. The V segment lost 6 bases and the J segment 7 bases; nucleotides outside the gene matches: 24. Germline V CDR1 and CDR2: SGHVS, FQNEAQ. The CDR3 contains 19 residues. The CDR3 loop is CASSPYGSGTHRGTNEQFF. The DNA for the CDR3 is TGTGCCAGCAGTCCGTATGGGAGCGGGACGCATCGGGGGACGAATGAGCAGTTCTTC. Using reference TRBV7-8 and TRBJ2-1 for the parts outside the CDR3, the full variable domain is GAGVSQSPRYKVAKRGQDVALRCDPISGHVSLFWYQQALGQGPEFLTYFQNEAQLDKSGLPSDRFFAERPEGSVSTLKIQRTQQEDSAVYLCASSPYGSGTHRGTNEQFFGPGTRLTVL.

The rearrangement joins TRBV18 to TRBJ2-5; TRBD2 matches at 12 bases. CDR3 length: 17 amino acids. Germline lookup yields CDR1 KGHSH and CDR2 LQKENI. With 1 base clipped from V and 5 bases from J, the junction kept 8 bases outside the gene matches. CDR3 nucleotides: TGTGCCAGCTCACCACGGACTAGCGGGAACCTTCGGGAGACCCAGTACTTC. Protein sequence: CASSPRTSGNLRETQYF.

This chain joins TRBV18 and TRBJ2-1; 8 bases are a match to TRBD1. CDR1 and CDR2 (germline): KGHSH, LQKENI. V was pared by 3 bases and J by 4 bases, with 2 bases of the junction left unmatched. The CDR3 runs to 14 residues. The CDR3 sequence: CASSPNRGYNEQFF. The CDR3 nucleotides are TGTGCCAGCTCACCTAACAGGGGGTACAATGAGCAGTTCTTC.

Written as DNA, the CDR3 is TGTGCCAGCTCAAAGGTTCCGGGCCCAACGGTTGAGACCCAGTACTTC. Translating it yields CASSKVPGPTVETQYF. The V call is TRBV18, the J call TRBJ2-5; D unclear. V was clipped by 5 bases and J by 5 bases, with 21 bases between them. This CDR3 spans 16 amino acids. Germline values: CDR1 KGHSH, CDR2 LQKENI.

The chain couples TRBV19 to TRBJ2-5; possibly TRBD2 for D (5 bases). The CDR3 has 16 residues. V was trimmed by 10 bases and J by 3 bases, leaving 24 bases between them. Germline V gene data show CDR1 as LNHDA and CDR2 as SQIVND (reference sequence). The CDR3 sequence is CATSARGGGQKETQYF. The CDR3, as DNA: TGTGCCACCAGCGCGCGAGGTGGAGGTCAGAAAGAGACCCAGTACTTC.

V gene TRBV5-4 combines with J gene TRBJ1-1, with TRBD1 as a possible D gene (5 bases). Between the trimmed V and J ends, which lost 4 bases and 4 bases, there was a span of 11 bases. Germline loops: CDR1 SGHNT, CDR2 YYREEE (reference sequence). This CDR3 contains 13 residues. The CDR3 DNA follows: TGTGCCAGCAGCCGCGTCGGGGGCACTGAAGCTTTCTTT. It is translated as CASSRVGGTEAFF.

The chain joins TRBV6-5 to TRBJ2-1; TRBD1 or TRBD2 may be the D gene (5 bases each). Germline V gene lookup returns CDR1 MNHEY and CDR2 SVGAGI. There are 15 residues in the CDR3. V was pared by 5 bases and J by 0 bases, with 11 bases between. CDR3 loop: CASSAGTPSYNEQFF. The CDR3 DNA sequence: TGTGCCAGCAGTGCCGGGACGCCCTCCTACAATGAGCAGTTCTTC.